Sequencing of this TCR beta chain was carried out in a study of blood T cell repertoires in COVID-19. Study background: Some COVID-19 samples were acute and others convalescent; all came from the United States, Italy and Spain. From T cells, B-cell-depleted T cells, or PBMCs came the material, which was cDNA or gDNA.

In the authors' workflow: Nucleated cell counts were estimated from reference gene primer amplification. Profiled with immunoSEQ multiplex PCR; TCRdb holds only in-frame clones, not every one. Clone size and the V and J calls come from that table; the DNA yielded D and trimming. The sample holds about 69,000 clones; 79% are singletons and the top ten take around 50%. The CDR3 runs 13 residues. Germline loops: CDR1 MNHEY, CDR2 SVGAGI. V shed 4 bases and J 4 bases; nucleotides not matched to a gene: 2. The origin of this receptor is a human donor in a cohort sampled during active COVID-19. The sequencing sample was made of peripheral blood. This chain joins TRBV6-5 and TRBJ2-3; 7 nucleotides agree with TRBD2. In DNA form, the CDR3 reads TGTGCCAGCAGTTGGCGGGAGTCAGATACGCAGTATTTT. Residues: CASSWRESDTQYF.